These 3 T cell receptor beta chains were sequenced from one sample in a study of cytomegalovirus exposure and HLA in healthy donors. A multiplex PCR was run with 60 Vbeta primers and 13 Jbeta primers. The protocol was immunoSEQ multiplex PCR, while the TCRdb copy is restricted to in-frame clones and leaves out a portion. This table holds hundreds of thousands of clones, about three quarters found once. The sequencing input was PBMCs. The origin of the receptors is a male donor in good health and CMV-seronegative.

The chain couples TRBV30 to TRBJ2-7; 7 positions agree with TRBD1. This CDR3 is 12 amino acids long. CDR1 and CDR2 (germline): GTSNPN, SVGIG (reference sequence). Unmatched junction bases numbered 2, after V lost 4 bases and J lost 2 bases. The CDR3 nucleotides are TGTGCCTGGAACAGGGGAACCTACGAGCAGTACTTC. This gives the protein CAWNRGTYEQYF.

Regarding this clone: This same CDR3 is encoded by further DNA sequences in the sample. The V and J genes are TRBV6-6 and TRBJ2-2; D not resolved. The V gene's germline CDR1 is MNHNY and CDR2 SVGAGI (reference sequence). This CDR3 has 14 amino acids. The V gene lost 6 bases and the J gene lost 1 base, with 9 bases spanning the gap. The CDR3 DNA reads TGTGCCAGCAGCCCCGGAGTGAACACCGGGGAGCTGTTTTTT. Amino acids: CASSPGVNTGELFF.

The chain has TRBV30 and TRBJ2-7; TRBD1 is a possible D gene (6 bases). This CDR3 has 15 amino acids. Trimming removed 0 bases from V and 1 base from J, with 13 bases in between. Germline V lookup: CDR1 GTSNPN, CDR2 SVGIG (reference sequence). CDR3: CAWSVIRRGSYEQYF. In DNA form, the CDR3 reads TGTGCCTGGAGTGTAATTCGCAGGGGATCCTACGAGCAGTACTTC.